The table lists the clone carrying this T cell receptor beta chain with a few counts. This record comes from a study of T cells in Graves' hyperthyroidism and ophthalmopathy. The definition of stable Graves' hyperthyroidism was no ophthalmopathy progression within 18 months. Lactation, pregnancy, other autoimmune disease or uncontrolled infection led to exclusion of patients. The diagnoses drew upon clinical symptoms, serum thyroxine and TRAb, thyroid ultrasound and orbital computed tomography. CDR1 is MNHEY, CDR2 SMNVEV, per germline (reference sequence). This CDR3 contains 15 residues. V was cut by 0 bases and J by 0 bases, with 9 bases left in between. Amplification of TCR beta CDR3 regions used RNA as the template. Researchers ran a first-round RT-PCR on the TCR CDR3 using the HTBI primer set. TCRdb processed the multiplex PCR reads anew with MiXCR; each CDR3 protein has one entry. The sample shows about 380,000 distinct CDR3 sequences, approximately 15% of them seen only once.

Source material: blood. The chain combines TRBV27 with TRBJ2-7, with D perhaps TRBD2 (5 bases). The clonotype originates from a woman aged 60-75 years with Graves' hyperthyroidism. In DNA, the CDR3 is TGTGCCAGCAGTTTATCTGAGGGAGTCTCCTACGAGCAGTACTTC. Its translation is CASSLSEGVSYEQYF.